The clone carrying this T cell receptor (beta chain) is a singleton in its sample. The source of the sample is a study of blood T cell repertoires in COVID-19. Study summary: The United States, Italy and Spain provided the acute and convalescent COVID-19 samples.

Repertoires were generated with immunoSEQ multiplex PCR, while TCRdb's copy carries only in-frame clones and drops some. The table has some 150,000 clones, about 85% seen once. The germline V gene encodes CDR1 SGHRS and CDR2 YFSETQ. The J segment lost 6 bases and the V segment lost 1 base, leaving 7 bases of the junction unmatched. The CDR3 runs to 15 residues. The chain has TRBV5-1 and TRBJ2-3; 8 bases agree with TRBD2. The sequence derives from a man aged 35-49 years with acute or convalescent COVID-19. Material: peripheral blood. This chain's CDR3 is CASSLRGRGDDTQYF. The CDR3 region has the DNA TGCGCCAGCAGCTTGCGCGGGCGGGGGGATGATACGCAGTATTTT.